Reported below is one T cell receptor (beta chain). Researchers used genomic DNA as the template to profile TCR beta VDJ and CDR3. Each CDR3 protein gets one entry after TCRdb re-called the reads with MiXCR. The sample consists of 50,000 to 70,000 distinct CDR3 sequences, about 54% of them appearing once. The sample belongs to a study of CD8+CD57+ T cells in acquired aplastic anemia. The V and J ends lost 4 bases and 2 bases respectively, with 8 bases between them. The CDR3 has 13 amino acids. CDR1 is LNHDA and CDR2 is SQIVND in the germline V gene (reference sequence). Material: sorted CD4+, CD8+, or CD8+CD57+ T cells (not recorded which) from PBMCs. J is TRBJ2-5 and V is TRBV19; tentatively, D is TRBD1 (5 bases). This receptor was obtained from a human donor in good health, serving as a control. CDR3 sequence (DNA): TGTGCCAGTAGTACCCAGGGACAAGAGACCCAGTACTTC. Translating gives CASSTQGQETQYF.